This T cell receptor beta chain derives from a study of blood T cell repertoires in COVID-19. Generated by immunoSEQ multiplex PCR, the TCRdb table keeps only in-frame clones and is missing some. Of about 210,000 clones in the sample, 75% to 90% were seen once. Germline V gives CDR1 MDHEN, CDR2 SYDVKM. The V and J ends lost 6 bases and 0 bases, in that order; junction bases with no gene match: 12. This CDR3 has 20 amino acids. Enrollees, about 18 to 95 years old, lived in around 23 US areas. Input material: PBMCs or T cells enriched from blood (not recorded which). The origin of this receptor is a man in his forties who had recovered from COVID-19. The J gene is TRBJ2-6, the V gene TRBV28; 12 positions agree with TRBD1. The CDR3 nucleotides are TGTGCCAGCAGACCAGTCCGGGACAGGGGGCGAAGCTCTGGGGCCAACGTCCTGACTTTC. Translated, it gives CASRPVRDRGRSSGANVLTF.